What follows are 30 T cell receptor beta chains derived from one specimen sequenced in a study of cytomegalovirus exposure and HLA in healthy donors. This PCR relied on a set of 60 Vbeta primers and 13 Jbeta primers. Profiled with immunoSEQ multiplex PCR; TCRdb holds only in-frame clones, not every one. The table has around 150,000 clones, approximately 80% seen once; the top ten hold approximately 6.8%. Input material: PBMCs. The receptor source for this set is a male donor in good health and CMV-seropositive.

The rearrangement joins TRBV29-1 to TRBJ1-2, with 12 nucleotides matching TRBD1. Germline V lookup: CDR1 SQVTM, CDR2 ANQGSEA. V was pared by 4 bases and J by 7 bases, with 7 bases of the junction left unmatched. This CDR3 region has 14 residues. The DNA for the CDR3 is TGCAGCGTTGGGGACAGGGGGCGCCGAGGTGGCTACACCTTC. Protein sequence: CSVGDRGRRGGYTF.

This chain joins TRBV5-4 and TRBJ1-2; 7 bases are shared with TRBD1. The ends lost 0 bases at V and 6 bases at J; junction bases unmatched: 5. Germline V lookup: CDR1 SGHNT, CDR2 YYREEE (reference sequence). There are 14 residues in the CDR3. CDR3 bases: TGTGCCAGCAGCTTGGCCCTTACAGGGGATGGCTACACCTTC. Amino acid sequence: CASSLALTGDGYTF.

The chain recombines TRBV19 with TRBJ1-1; weak D call: TRBD1 (6 bases). Trimming removed 10 bases at V and 5 bases at J, with 20 bases between. CDR1 is LNHDA, CDR2 SQIVND, per germline (reference sequence). This CDR3 comprises 14 residues. The CDR3 sequence: CATSSAGAKTEAFF. The CDR3 nucleotides are TGTGCCACCAGTAGCGCGGGGGCGAAGACTGAAGCTTTCTTT.

The chain has TRBV5-5 and TRBJ1-3; TRBD1 aligns across 7 bases. CDR1 is SGHKS, CDR2 YYEKEE, per germline (reference sequence). The CDR3 length is 18 residues. The ends lost 0 bases at V and 8 bases at J; junction bases unmatched: 17. CDR3 residues: CASSLVGNLRDRAHTIYF. The DNA for the CDR3 is TGTGCCAGCAGCTTGGTGGGGAACCTAAGGGACAGAGCACACACCATATATTTT.

This sequence joins TRBV7-3 and TRBJ2-1, with 8 bases lining up with TRBD1. There are 13 residues in the CDR3. The J segment lost 9 bases and the V segment lost 2 bases, leaving 3 bases of the junction unmatched. The V gene's germline CDR1 is SGHTA and CDR2 FQGTGA. The CDR3 loop is CASSLSGGGEQFF. The CDR3 DNA reads TGTGCCAGCAGCTTATCAGGGGGCGGTGAGCAGTTCTTC.

This chain links TRBV27 with TRBJ2-7; 11 nucleotides line up with TRBD1. The CDR3 sequence is 15 residues long. With V trimmed by 4 bases and J by 5 bases, 7 bases remained unmatched. CDR1 is MNHEY and CDR2 is SMNVEV in the germline V gene (reference sequence). The DNA for the CDR3 is TGTGCCAGCAGTTCCCCGGGACAGGGGGGAGACGAGCAGTACTTC. Translated: CASSSPGQGGDEQYF.

The chain's CDR3 is CAISEGLAGEQFF. The CDR3 bases are TGTGCCATCAGTGAGGGACTAGCCGGTGAGCAGTTCTTC. This rearrangement joins TRBV10-3 to TRBJ2-1; 8 bases map to TRBD2. This CDR3 is 13 amino acids long. Germline V gene sequence: CDR1 ENHRY, CDR2 SYGVKD. J lost 9 bases, V lost 2 bases, and 3 bases had no gene match.

The chain joins TRBV10-3 to TRBJ2-1; 10 nucleotides match TRBD1. The V gene end was trimmed by 6 bases and the J gene end by 7 bases; junction bases not matched to a gene: 9. This CDR3 is built from 15 residues. CDR1 and CDR2 (germline): ENHRY, SYGVKD. The DNA of the CDR3 is TGTGCCATCAGGAGGACAGGGGGGGATGAAAATGAGCAGTTCTTC. Amino acid sequence: CAIRRTGGDENEQFF.

The chain joins TRBV29-1 to TRBJ2-7, with TRBD1 matching over 11 bases. The junction had 8 bases not matched to a gene; V was cut back by 6 bases and J by 1 base. CDR1 and CDR2 from the germline V gene are SQVTM and ANQGSEA. This CDR3 contains 15 residues. The DNA for the CDR3 is TGCAGCGTGCGTCTCCGGGACAGGGGGTCCTACGAGCAGTACTTC. This encodes CSVRLRDRGSYEQYF.

The chain joins TRBV7-6 to TRBJ2-3; 7 bases are shared with TRBD2. V lost 5 bases and J lost 1; bases outside the gene matches: 12. The CDR3 is 17 residues long. Germline loops: CDR1 SGHVS, CDR2 FNYEAQ. CDR3: CASSTRPGLDRTDTQYF. CDR3 coding DNA: TGTGCCAGCAGCACACGGCCAGGACTAGATCGCACAGATACGCAGTATTTT.

This clone was counted between two and nine times. This chain connects TRBV30 to TRBJ2-5; TRBD2 matches 12 bases. This CDR3 is built from 15 residues. V dropped 5 bases and J dropped 4; count of bases not matched to a gene: 8. Germline CDR1 is GTSNPN and CDR2 is SVGIG (reference sequence). CDR3 bases: TGTGCCTGGGCCCTAGCGGGAGGGGGCCGAGAGACCCAGTACTTC. It codes for CAWALAGGGRETQYF.

The chain employs TRBV6-5 and TRBJ1-2; a possible D gene is TRBD1 (6 bases). The germline V gene encodes CDR1 MNHEY and CDR2 SVGAGI. This CDR3 is built from 15 residues. Trimming removed 6 bases at V and 0 bases at J, with 14 bases between. The CDR3 here is CASSPRDTSNYGYTF. In DNA form, the CDR3 reads TGTGCCAGCAGCCCCCGGGACACGTCTAACTATGGCTACACCTTC.

The chain joins TRBV18 to TRBJ2-7, with 7 nucleotides matching TRBD1. The J segment lost 0 bases and the V segment lost 1 base, leaving 3 bases of the junction unmatched. Germline V gene lookup returns CDR1 KGHSH and CDR2 LQKENI. This CDR3 spans 15 amino acids. The CDR3 sequence is CASSPQGQSSYEQYF. CDR3 in DNA: TGTGCCAGCTCACCACAGGGACAGAGCTCCTACGAGCAGTACTTC.

The chain recombines TRBV10-3 with TRBJ2-5; 10 bases map to TRBD1. The trim removed 4 bases at V and 4 bases at J, leaving 6 bases unmatched. The CDR3 loop spans 15 amino acids. Germline lookup yields CDR1 ENHRY and CDR2 SYGVKD. The CDR3 region is CAISGGQGQTETQYF. CDR3 sequence (DNA): TGTGCCATCAGTGGGGGACAGGGGCAGACAGAGACCCAGTACTTC.

This clone was observed once. J is TRBJ2-7 and V is TRBV18, with 9 bases aligning to TRBD1. V dropped 5 bases and J dropped 4; count of bases not matched to a gene: 9. The CDR3 is made up of 15 amino acids. Germline assignment: CDR1 KGHSH and CDR2 LQKENI. CDR3 DNA: TGTGCCAGCTCATCTAATCCGGGACAGGGTTACGAGCAGTACTTC. It encodes CASSSNPGQGYEQYF.

V and J are TRBV18 and TRBJ2-7, with TRBD2 as a possible D gene (6 bases). Germline V CDR1 and CDR2: KGHSH, LQKENI. This CDR3 region has 12 residues. V dropped 6 bases and J dropped 6 bases, with 12 bases sitting between them. The CDR3 DNA is TGTGCCAGCTCCGTTCCCGGGGGCGAGCAGTACTTC. The encoded protein is CASSVPGGEQYF.

The chain uses TRBV27 and TRBJ2-7; D may be TRBD2 (5 bases). Trimming took off 0 bases at V and 1 base at J, with 19 bases between the two ends. This CDR3 has 18 residues. Per germline, CDR1 MNHEY and CDR2 SMNVEV (reference sequence). In DNA, the CDR3 is TGTGCCAGCAGTTTATCTCCAACTTACGAGGGTTCTTCCTACGAGCAGTACTTC. This gives the protein CASSLSPTYEGSSYEQYF.

V is TRBV5-1 and J is TRBJ2-7, with 13 bases identical to TRBD2. The germline V gene encodes CDR1 SGHRS and CDR2 YFSETQ. V was pared by 6 bases and J by 0 bases, with 24 bases of the junction left unmatched. CDR3 size: 22 residues. CDR3 amino acids: CASTPFPVPPGLAGKPSYEQYF. The CDR3 nucleotides are TGCGCCAGCACTCCGTTTCCCGTGCCACCGGGACTAGCGGGAAAGCCCTCCTACGAGCAGTACTTC. Variable domain in full (rest from reference TRBV5-1 and TRBJ2-7): KAGVTQTPRYLIKTRGQQVTLSCSPISGHRSVSWYQQTPGQGLQFLFEYFSETQRNKGNFPGRFSGRQFSNSRSEMNVSTLELGDSALYLCASTPFPVPPGLAGKPSYEQYFGPGTRLTVT.

The rearrangement links TRBV19 to TRBJ1-4; the D is unclear. The CDR3 covers 14 residues. V lost 8 bases and J 7 bases, leaving 17 bases between the germline ends. Germline CDR1 LNHDA, CDR2 SQIVND (reference sequence). The CDR3 DNA reads TGTGCCAGTGAGCCGAATGTAGTAAGTGAAAAACTGTTTTTT. It encodes CASEPNVVSEKLFF.

The chain joins TRBV4-1 to TRBJ2-1; 10 bases are shared with TRBD2. With 3 bases clipped from V and 4 bases from J, the junction kept 9 bases outside the gene matches. This CDR3 spans 17 amino acids. Looked up from germline, CDR1 is MGHRA and CDR2 is YSYEKL. CDR3 in DNA: TGCGCCAGCAGCCACCCTAGCGGGAGAGGCGGATACAATGAGCAGTTCTTC. Translated: CASSHPSGRGGYNEQFF.

This chain links TRBV28 with TRBJ1-5, with D tentatively TRBD1 (5 bases). The length of the CDR3 is 13 residues. The V gene lost 7 bases and the J gene lost 7 bases, with 14 bases spanning the gap. Germline values: CDR1 MDHEN, CDR2 SYDVKM. Here the CDR3 reads CASIPRGGQPQHF. CDR3 nucleotide sequence: TGTGCCAGCATCCCGAGGGGAGGACAGCCCCAGCATTTT.

The V call is TRBV6-6, the J call TRBJ2-7; D gene ambiguous. Germline-derived CDR1 and CDR2 are MNHNY and SVGAGI (reference sequence). The CDR3 has 12 residues. Trimming shortened V by 5 bases and J by 3 bases, and 8 bases separated the two germline ends. The DNA of the CDR3 is TGTGCCAGCAGTCGATCGGGCTACGAGCAGTACTTC. Translated, it gives CASSRSGYEQYF.

The rearrangement links TRBV27 to TRBJ1-4, with a tentative D call TRBD1 (6 bases). The CDR3 consists of 11 residues. Germline CDR1 MNHEY, CDR2 SMNVEV (reference sequence). Trimming took off 6 bases at V and 8 bases at J, with 7 bases between the two ends. The CDR3 nucleotides are TGTGCCAGCAGGGGGGCGGAAAAACTGTTTTTT. Its protein is CASRGAEKLFF.

The chain is built from TRBV7-2 and TRBJ1-1; TRBD1 might be the D (5 bases). CDR3 length: 15 residues. Trimming left V 5 bases short and J 4 bases short, with 17 bases between. Per the germline V gene, CDR1 is SGHTA and CDR2 is FQGNSA. CDR3 sequence: CASSPAGRLSTEAFF. CDR3 in DNA: TGTGCCAGCAGCCCTGCGGGACGTCTAAGCACTGAAGCTTTCTTT.

With regard to this clone: The junction shows a germline mismatch at one end, possibly a read error. The genes are TRBV7-9 and TRBJ1-5, with 8 bases that match TRBD1. The CDR3 is 15 residues long. Germline CDR1 reads SEHNR; CDR2 reads FQNEAQ (reference sequence). CDR3 DNA sequence: TGTTCCAGCAGCCCGACAGGGGACCATAATCAGCCCCAGCATTTT. Its protein product is CSSSPTGDHNQPQHF.

This clone was recorded once. The V call is TRBV5-1, the J call TRBJ2-5, with D possibly matching TRBD2 (6 bases). Trimming took off 3 bases at V and 3 bases at J, with 21 bases between the two ends. CDR1 is SGHRS and CDR2 is YFSETQ in the germline V gene. This CDR3 region has 17 residues. CDR3 region: CASSSVLGLATKETQYF. The CDR3 DNA follows: TGCGCCAGCAGCTCCGTTCTTGGCCTAGCGACTAAAGAGACCCAGTACTTC. Drawing the rest from reference TRBV5-1 and TRBJ2-5, the complete variable domain is KAGVTQTPRYLIKTRGQQVTLSCSPISGHRSVSWYQQTPGQGLQFLFEYFSETQRNKGNFPGRFSGRQFSNSRSEMNVSTLELGDSALYLCASSSVLGLATKETQYFGPGTRLLVL.

This chain connects TRBV27 to TRBJ1-5; D remains ambiguous. The germline gives CDR1 MNHEY, CDR2 SMNVEV (reference sequence). V was trimmed by 6 bases and J by 0 bases, leaving 3 bases between them. CDR3 length: 12 amino acids. This CDR3 reads CASSHSNQPQHF. The CDR3 DNA is TGTGCCAGCAGCCATAGCAATCAGCCCCAGCATTTT.

For the CDR3, the DNA is TGTGCCAGCAGCTACCCCAGCGGGATTAACACCGGGGAGCTGTTTTTT. Translating gives CASSYPSGINTGELFF. The rearrangement links TRBV6-6 to TRBJ2-2, with 7 positions matching TRBD2. J lost 2 bases, V lost 6 bases, and 9 bases had no gene match. CDR1 MNHNY and CDR2 SVGAGI come from the germline V gene (reference sequence). This CDR3 comprises 16 residues.

With regard to this clone: The same CDR3 is also encoded by other DNA sequences in this sample. The V gene is TRBV29-1, the J gene TRBJ2-1; TRBD1 matches at 9 bases. The germline CDR1 and CDR2 sequences are SQVTM and ANQGSEA. This CDR3 region has 11 residues. V dropped 5 bases and J dropped 14; count of bases not matched to a gene: 7. CDR3 sequence reads: CSVSRDRVEFF. The CDR3 DNA sequence: TGCAGCGTTTCCCGGGACAGGGTGGAGTTCTTC.

This clone was found a few times. The CDR3 reads CASSWGQGSGYTF. CDR3 DNA: TGTGCCAGCAGTTGGGGACAGGGGAGTGGCTACACCTTC. The chain is built from TRBV28 and TRBJ1-2, with 10 bases identical to TRBD1. This CDR3 comprises 13 residues. V lost 4 bases, J lost 7 bases, and 3 bases stayed unmatched. Germline V gives CDR1 MDHEN, CDR2 SYDVKM.